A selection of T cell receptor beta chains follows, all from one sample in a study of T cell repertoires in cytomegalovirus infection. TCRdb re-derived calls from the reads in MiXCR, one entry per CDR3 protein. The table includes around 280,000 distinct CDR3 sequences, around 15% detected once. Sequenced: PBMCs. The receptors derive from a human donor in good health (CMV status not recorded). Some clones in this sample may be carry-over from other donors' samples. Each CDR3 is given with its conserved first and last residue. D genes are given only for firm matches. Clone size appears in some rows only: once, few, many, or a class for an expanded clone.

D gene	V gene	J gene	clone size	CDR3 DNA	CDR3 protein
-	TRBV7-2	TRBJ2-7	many	TGTGCCAGCAGCCCCGCCCTAGTCGGCGAGCAGTACTTC	CASSPALVGEQYF
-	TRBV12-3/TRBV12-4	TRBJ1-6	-	TGTGCCAGCAGTTCAGACACCCGGGCATTTTCACCCCTCCACTTT	CASSSDTRAFSPLHF
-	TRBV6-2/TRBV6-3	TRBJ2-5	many	TGTGCCAGCAGGACCGACCCCCGAGAGACCCAGTACTTC	CASRTDPRETQYF
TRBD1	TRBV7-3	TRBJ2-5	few	TGTGCCAGCAGCTTCTCCGGGACAGGGTCAGAGACCCAGTACTTC	CASSFSGTGSETQYF
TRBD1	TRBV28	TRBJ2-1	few	TGTGCCAGCAGCCCAGGGACAGTCTACAATGAGCAGTTCTTC	CASSPGTVYNEQFF
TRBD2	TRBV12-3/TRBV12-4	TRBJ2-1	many	TGTGCCAGCAGTTGGGGGGGACTAGCTGACAATGAGCAGTTCTTC	CASSWGGLADNEQFF
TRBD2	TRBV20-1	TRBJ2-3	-	TGCAGTGCTAGAGACGCTAGCGGGAGTCAAGCGGTTACGCAGTATTTT	CSARDASGSQAVTQYF
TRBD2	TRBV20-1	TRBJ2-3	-	TGCAGCGCGCGGGCTAGCGGACTTACAGATACGCAGTATTTT	CSARASGLTDTQYF
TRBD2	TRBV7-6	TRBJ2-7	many	TGTGCCAGCAGCTTAGGAGGACTAGCGGGAGGGCCTAGCGAGCAGTACTTC	CASSLGGLAGGPSEQYF
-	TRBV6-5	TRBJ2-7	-	TGTGCCAGCAGTTACGGCAGGGCCCTCTACGAGCAGTACTTC	CASSYGRALYEQYF
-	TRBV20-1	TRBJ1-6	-	TGCAGTGCTAGAGAAACTAGCTCCTATAATTCACCCCTCCACTTT	CSARETSSYNSPLHF
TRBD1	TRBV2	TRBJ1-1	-	TGTGCCAGCAGTGATACAGGGGGCGAAGGGTTGAACACTGAAGCTTTCTTT	CASSDTGGEGLNTEAFF
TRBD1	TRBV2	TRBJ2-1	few	TGTGCCATCCGGGACAGGGTCAATGAGCAGTTCTTC	CAIRDRVNEQFF
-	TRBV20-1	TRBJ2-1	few	TGCAGTGCTAGGGCCCCACAAGTTAATGAGCAGTTCTTC	CSARAPQVNEQFF
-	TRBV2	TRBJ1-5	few	TGTGCCAGCACCGTATCCGGGGCCCATAATCAGCCCCAGCATTTT	CASTVSGAHNQPQHF
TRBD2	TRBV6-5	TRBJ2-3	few	TGTGCCAGCAGTTACGCAGCGGGAGGGGGCACAGATACGCAGTATTTT	CASSYAAGGGTDTQYF
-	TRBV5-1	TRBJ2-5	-	TGCGCCAGCAAGAGGAGCGAAGAGACCCAGTACTTC	CASKRSEETQYF
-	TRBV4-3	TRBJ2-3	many	TGCGCCAGCAGCCAGATAGCGGAAAACGGAGATACGCAGTATTTT	CASSQIAENGDTQYF
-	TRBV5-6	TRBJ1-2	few	TGTGCCAGCAGCTTGGGAGGAGGGCACTATGGCTACACCTTC	CASSLGGGHYGYTF